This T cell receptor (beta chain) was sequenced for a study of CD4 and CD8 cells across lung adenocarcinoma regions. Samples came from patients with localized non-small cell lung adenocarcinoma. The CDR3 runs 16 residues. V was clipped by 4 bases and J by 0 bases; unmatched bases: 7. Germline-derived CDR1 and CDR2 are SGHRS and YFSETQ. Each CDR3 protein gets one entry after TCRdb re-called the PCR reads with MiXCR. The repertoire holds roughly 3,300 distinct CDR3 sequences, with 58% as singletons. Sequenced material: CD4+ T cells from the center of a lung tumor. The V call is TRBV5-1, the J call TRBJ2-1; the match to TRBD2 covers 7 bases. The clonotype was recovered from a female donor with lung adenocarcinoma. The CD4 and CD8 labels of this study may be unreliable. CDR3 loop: CASSTLAGSSYNEQFF. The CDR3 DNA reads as TGCGCCAGCAGCACCTTAGCGGGTAGCTCCTACAATGAGCAGTTCTTC.